This TCR beta chain derives from a study of PD-1 blockade in mismatch repair-deficient tumors. Data came from immunoSEQ multiplex PCR; TCRdb stores just in-frame clones and leaves some out. The table has fewer than 100,000 clones, more than 65% seen once. The receptor was isolated from an adult with mismatch repair-deficient cancer. This specimen was peripheral blood, taken 12 weeks after starting pembrolizumab.

DNA of the CDR3: TGTGCCAGCAGCCGGCCGGGACTAGCGGGAGAGAGTACCGGGGAGCTGTTTTTT. Residues: CASSRPGLAGESTGELFF. The chain links TRBV4-2 to TRBJ2-2; 14 bases fit TRBD2. V was pared by 4 bases and J by 5 bases, with 9 bases of the junction left unmatched. Germline V gene data show CDR1 as LGHNA and CDR2 as YNFKEQ. This CDR3 comprises 18 residues.